The 23 T cell receptor beta chains below all came from one sample that was sequenced in a study of cytomegalovirus exposure and HLA in healthy donors. With 60 Vbeta and 13 Jbeta primers, the PCR was carried out. The data were produced by immunoSEQ multiplex PCR, yet TCRdb's version contains in-frame clones alone and is incomplete. The sample consists of approximately 300,000 clones, 84% of them appearing once. Specimen: PBMCs. The receptors shown here come from a woman aged 40-49 years in good health and CMV-seropositive.

V gene TRBV5-1 combines with J gene TRBJ2-2, with D tentatively TRBD2 (6 bases). Germline CDR1 and CDR2: SGHRS and YFSETQ. Trimming cost V 4 bases and J 0 bases, with 13 bases left between them. This CDR3 spans 16 amino acids. The CDR3 spells CASSPDGLTNTGELFF. DNA for the CDR3: TGCGCCAGCAGCCCCGACGGACTAACGAACACCGGGGAGCTGTTTTTT.

CDR3: CASSASGGDGTQYF. In DNA form, the CDR3 reads TGTGCCAGCAGCGCTTCGGGAGGGGATGGGACCCAGTACTTC. This chain links TRBV9 with TRBJ2-5; 8 bases are a match to TRBD2. This CDR3 is built from 14 residues. The germline gives CDR1 SGDLS, CDR2 YYNGEE. Trimming removed 3 bases from V and 7 bases from J; junction bases left unmatched: 8.

The chain joins TRBV6-4 to TRBJ2-3; 7 positions agree with TRBD2. With V trimmed by 2 bases and J by 4 bases, 6 bases remained unmatched. Looked up from germline, CDR1 is MRHNA and CDR2 is SNTAGT. CDR3 size: 15 residues. The CDR3 loop is CASSDTAGVPDTQYF. The CDR3 DNA follows: TGTGCCAGCAGTGACACGGCGGGAGTACCAGATACGCAGTATTTT.

V is TRBV4-3 and J is TRBJ2-3; 7 bases line up with TRBD2. This CDR3 is built from 14 residues. The germline gives CDR1 LGHNA, CDR2 YSLEER. V shed 6 bases, J shed 3 bases, and the junction held 6 bases outside the gene matches. CDR3 sequence reads: CASSPGLLTDTQYF. The CDR3 DNA is TGCGCCAGCAGTCCGGGACTACTAACAGATACGCAGTATTTT.

The V call is TRBV18, the J call TRBJ2-1; TRBD2 matches at 13 bases. V lost 6 bases, J lost 2 bases, and 4 bases stayed unmatched. The CDR3 consists of 16 residues. Germline-derived CDR1 and CDR2 are KGHSH and LQKENI. DNA for the CDR3: TGTGCCAGCTCTTGGGGGACTAGCGGGACCTACAATGAGCAGTTCTTC. As protein: CASSWGTSGTYNEQFF.

V gene TRBV19 combines with J gene TRBJ1-1; unclear D gene. V was trimmed by 2 bases and J by 5 bases, leaving 12 bases between them. Germline values: CDR1 LNHDA, CDR2 SQIVND (reference sequence). This CDR3 is 14 amino acids long. The CDR3 here is CASSISPGGTEAFF. CDR3 in DNA: TGTGCCAGTAGTATATCTCCGGGAGGGACTGAAGCTTTCTTT.

Turning to this clone: One end of the junction is discordant with germline, which a read error may explain. Other nucleotide sequences from this sample produce the same CDR3. The chain combines TRBV7-2 with TRBJ1-4; D gene unclear. Germline lookup yields CDR1 SGHTA and CDR2 FQGNSA. The CDR3 totals 15 residues. This chain's CDR3 is CASSYGGSEDEKLFF. CDR3 DNA: TGTGCCAGCAGCTACGGAGGGTCTGAGGATGAAAAACTATTTTTT.

This clone was seen only a few times. The chain has TRBV7-2 and TRBJ2-1, with 7 positions matching TRBD2. V lost 5 bases, J lost 4 bases, and 11 bases stayed unmatched. The CDR3 has 16 residues. Germline CDR1 is SGHTA and CDR2 is FQGNSA. CDR3 residues: CASSPPTSSDYNEQFF. Written as DNA, the CDR3 is TGTGCCAGCAGCCCCCCGACTAGCTCTGATTACAATGAGCAGTTCTTC.

The chain joins TRBV15 to TRBJ2-2; TRBD2 matches 7 bases. This CDR3 is 18 amino acids long. Germline V lookup: CDR1 LNHNV, CDR2 YYDKDF (reference sequence). V was pared by 3 bases and J by 3 bases, with 13 bases of the junction left unmatched. CDR3 in amino acids: CATSRGLRAGAYTGELFF. In nucleotides, the CDR3 is TGTGCCACCAGCAGGGGTTTACGGGCGGGAGCGTACACCGGGGAGCTGTTTTTT.

The chain carries TRBV5-5 and TRBJ2-2; 9 nucleotides line up with TRBD2. The CDR3 extends over 15 amino acids. CDR1 and CDR2 (germline): SGHKS, YYEKEE (reference sequence). Trimming took 4 bases from V and 7 from J; bases not matched to a gene: 8. In DNA form, the CDR3 reads TGTGCCAGCAGCGCAGTAGCGGGAGCGGTCGGGGAGCTGTTTTTT. Translation gives CASSAVAGAVGELFF.

The rearrangement links TRBV20-1 to TRBJ2-1; D gene ambiguous. The CDR3 contains 11 residues. The V and J ends lost 5 bases and 9 bases respectively, with 11 bases between them. Germline CDR1 and CDR2: DFQATT and SNEGSKA (reference sequence). The CDR3 loop reads CSAHKTIEQFF. The CDR3, as DNA: TGCAGTGCTCATAAAACAATTGAGCAGTTCTTC.

This clone was counted only a few times. The chain joins TRBV6-4 to TRBJ2-1, with D possibly matching TRBD2 (6 bases). The germline V and J ends were trimmed by 9 bases and 10 bases, with 28 bases remaining between them. In germline, CDR1 is MRHNA, CDR2 SNTAGT. This CDR3 comprises 16 residues. The CDR3 DNA reads as TGTGCCAGAAGAGGTGGGTTGCGTAGCGGAATGGGCGAGCAGTTCTTC. Translating it yields CARRGGLRSGMGEQFF.

The rearrangement joins TRBV14 to TRBJ2-7, with D possibly TRBD1 on 5 matching bases. V dropped 0 bases and J dropped 6 bases, with 9 bases sitting between them. There are 13 residues in the CDR3. Germline V gene data show CDR1 as SGHDN and CDR2 as FVKESK. The CDR3 is CASSQDLGLEQYF. CDR3 coding DNA: TGTGCCAGCAGCCAAGATCTGGGGCTCGAGCAGTACTTC.

This chain joins TRBV7-8 and TRBJ2-3; D uncertain. V was shortened by 2 bases and J by 6 bases, with 9 bases between the two germline ends. The germline CDR1 and CDR2 sequences are SGHVS and FQNEAQ. CDR3 length: 13 residues. CDR3 residues: CASSLRGPDTQYF. DNA of the CDR3: TGTGCCAGCAGCTTAAGAGGCCCCGATACGCAGTATTTT.

The rearrangement joins TRBV21-1 to TRBJ2-5; TRBD2, the table's D call, was not compared with the DNA. TRBV21-1 is reported as a pseudogene. The length of the CDR3 is 16 residues. This CDR3 reads CASSRSSGNPGETQYF. CDR3 nucleotides: TGTGCCAGCAGCAGGTCTAGCGGGAACCCAGGGGAGACCCAGTACTTC.

This clone was recorded only once. The V and J genes are TRBV5-4 and TRBJ2-2; 13 bases are shared with TRBD2. Germline V gene data show CDR1 as SGHNT and CDR2 as YYREEE (reference sequence). The CDR3 has 18 amino acids. V dropped 4 bases and J dropped 7; count of bases not matched to a gene: 13. The CDR3: CASSPGLAGPTMVGELFF. CDR3 bases: TGTGCCAGCAGCCCGGGACTAGCGGGACCTACAATGGTCGGGGAGCTGTTTTTT. Full variable domain (missing parts from reference TRBV5-4 and TRBJ2-2): ETGVTQSPTHLIKTRGQQVTLRCSSQSGHNTVSWYQQALGQGPQFIFQYYREEENGRGNFPPRFSGLQFPNYSSELNVNALELDDSALYLCASSPGLAGPTMVGELFFGEGSRLTVL.

The chain carries TRBV28 and TRBJ2-7; D possibly corresponds to TRBD2 (5 bases). V was pared by 3 bases and J by 2 bases, with 8 bases between. In germline, CDR1 is MDHEN, CDR2 SYDVKM. The CDR3 length is 13 residues. The CDR3 region has the DNA TGTGCCAGCAGTTTGGAGGTACCCTACGAGCAGTACTTC. This sequence encodes CASSLEVPYEQYF.

The V gene is TRBV2, the J gene TRBJ1-1; maybe TRBD1 (5 bases). Germline CDR1 SNHLY, CDR2 FYNNEI. V lost 8 bases and J lost 0, with 10 bases in between. The CDR3 sequence is 13 residues long. The chain's CDR3 is CASQRQLNTEAFF. The CDR3, as DNA: TGTGCCAGCCAGAGACAGCTGAACACTGAAGCTTTCTTT.

This clone showed up just a few times. This chain connects TRBV29-1 to TRBJ1-3, with no clear D. Germline lookup yields CDR1 SQVTM and CDR2 ANQGSEA. The CDR3 loop spans 13 amino acids. V gave up 7 bases and J gave up 0 bases, with 10 bases separating them. The CDR3 loop is CSGQVSSGNTIYF. DNA of the CDR3: TGCAGCGGCCAGGTTAGCTCTGGAAACACCATATATTTT.

This chain connects TRBV19 to TRBJ1-5, with 8 nucleotides matching TRBD1. Unmatched junction bases numbered 8, after V lost 1 base and J lost 9 bases. The CDR3 runs 15 residues. CDR1 is LNHDA, CDR2 SQIVND, per germline (reference sequence). This CDR3 reads CASSIAQGAGGPQHF. DNA of the CDR3: TGTGCCAGTAGTATAGCCCAGGGGGCCGGAGGGCCCCAGCATTTT.

This chain connects TRBV2 to TRBJ2-2; D might be TRBD1 (6 bases). Trimming took off 6 bases at V and 5 bases at J, with 13 bases between the two ends. Germline CDR1 and CDR2: SNHLY and FYNNEI. The CDR3 spans 14 residues. The CDR3 sequence is CASRAGVWTGELFF. Written as DNA, the CDR3 is TGTGCCAGCAGGGCAGGGGTCTGGACCGGGGAGCTGTTTTTT.

J is TRBJ1-3 and V is TRBV2; D call uncertain. Germline CDR1 is SNHLY and CDR2 is FYNNEI. V was pared by 7 bases and J by 4 bases, with 14 bases between. The CDR3 is 14 residues long. CDR3: CASTPSLTGNTIYF. The CDR3 nucleotides are TGTGCCAGCACCCCGAGCCTGACAGGAAACACCATATATTTT.

V usage is TRBV4-1 and J usage is TRBJ1-1; 7 nucleotides agree with TRBD1. V shed 1 base and J 9 bases; nucleotides not matched to a gene: 11. The CDR3 loop spans 15 amino acids. Germline V gene lookup returns CDR1 MGHRA and CDR2 YSYEKL. The CDR3 loop is CASSQGSGQVPKAFF. The CDR3 nucleotides read TGCGCCAGCAGCCAAGGGTCAGGACAGGTGCCGAAAGCTTTCTTT.